The present T cell receptor beta chain was sequenced within a study of blood T cell repertoires in COVID-19. At the level of the study: The origin of the acute and convalescent COVID-19 samples was the United States, Italy and Spain. The analysed material was cDNA or gDNA that came from T cells, B-cell-depleted T cells, or PBMCs.

The sample holds a few counts of this clone. Per the germline V gene, CDR1 is LNHDA and CDR2 is SQIVND (reference sequence). This CDR3 contains 15 residues. V gave up 5 bases and J gave up 0 bases, with 11 bases separating them. As handled by the study authors: From reference gene primer amplification, estimates of nucleated cell counts were derived. The protocol was immunoSEQ multiplex PCR, while the TCRdb copy is restricted to in-frame clones and leaves out a portion. The V and J calls and clone size come from that table; D and trimming were worked out from the DNA. The sample consists of 65,000 to 85,000 clones, 75% to 90% of them appearing once.

The rearrangement links TRBV19 to TRBJ1-5; D unresolved. This receptor was identified in a human donor in a cohort sampled during active COVID-19. The sequenced sample consisted of peripheral blood. CDR3 sequence (DNA): TGTGCCAGTAGTCCCTCCGGGATTAGCAATCAGCCCCAGCATTTT. This sequence encodes CASSPSGISNQPQHF.